Listed here is a single T cell receptor beta chain. CDR3 length equals 20 residues. The use of a sample-barcoded 5' primer and a J-beta primer mix characterized a second PCR of about 7 to 12 cycles. TCRdb itself ran the 5' RACE reads through MiXCR, one entry per CDR3 protein. The sample consists of fewer than 2,000,000 distinct CDR3 sequences, 34% of them appearing once. The entry originates in a study of blood T cells in healthy people across ages. The rearrangement joins TRBV21-1 to TRBJ1-5; the table's D call, TRBD1, has no DNA check behind it. TRBV21-1 counts as a pseudogene. Specimen: blood. The source of this sequence is a woman between 25 and 40 years old in good health. The CDR3 region has the DNA TGTGCCAGCAAGCCCGCCCCCGGCCAGGGGGACATTTATGGCAATCAGCCCCAGCATTTT. Its translation: CASKPAPGQGDIYGNQPQHF.